The entry that follows covers one T cell receptor (beta chain) sequence. V trimming: 4 bases; J trimming: 7 bases; junction bases outside the gene matches: 7. This CDR3 has 13 residues. Germline assignment: CDR1 SGHRS and CDR2 YFSETQ. These data belong to a study of blood T cell repertoires in COVID-19. Assay: immunoSEQ multiplex PCR; the TCRdb copy retains only in-frame clones and omits some. The sample has a few hundred thousand clones, about 90% seen once. The sample comprised PBMCs or T cells enriched from blood (not recorded which). This rearrangement joins TRBV5-1 to TRBJ1-1, with TRBD1 matching over 7 bases. This clonotype was sampled from a man younger than 30 who had recovered from COVID-19. CDR3 sequence reads: CASSGTTGLEAFF. The CDR3 region has the DNA TGCGCCAGCAGCGGGACGACAGGGCTTGAAGCTTTCTTT.